These 32 T cell receptor beta chains came from one sample sequenced in a study of shared clonotypes between healthy human individuals. Repertoires were generated with immunoSEQ multiplex PCR, while TCRdb's copy carries only in-frame clones and drops some. The data show about 2.5 million clones, 92% seen once. The specimen was naive CD4+ T cells from PBMCs. Subset in this sample: CD45RA+ positively selected. These TCRs come from a man aged 18 to 30 in good health. Some clones in this sample may be carry-over from other donors' samples.

The chain joins TRBV19 to TRBJ2-2; D might be TRBD1 or TRBD2, each matching 5 bases. Germline CDR1 reads LNHDA; CDR2 reads SQIVND (reference sequence). Deletions cut 2 bases from V and 5 bases from J, with 9 bases between. The CDR3 has 14 residues. CDR3 nucleotides: TGTGCCAGTAGTATAATGGGGGAAACCGGGGAGCTGTTTTTT. Protein: CASSIMGETGELFF.

The chain combines TRBV7-9 with TRBJ2-3, with TRBD1 identical over 7 bases. Trimming at V came to 3 bases and at J to 4 bases, leaving 10 bases not matched to a gene. The CDR3 extends over 16 amino acids. CDR1 is SEHNR, CDR2 FQNEAQ, per germline (reference sequence). In DNA, the CDR3 is TGTGCCAGCAGCTTTATTGGACAGGCAAAACCAGATACGCAGTATTTT. Encoded protein: CASSFIGQAKPDTQYF.

The V gene is TRBV10-3, the J gene TRBJ2-5, with TRBD2 as a possible D gene (5 bases). Trimming removed 3 bases at V and 2 bases at J, with 7 bases between. The length of the CDR3 is 13 residues. Looked up from germline, CDR1 is ENHRY and CDR2 is SYGVKD. CDR3: CAISDGEQETQYF. The CDR3 DNA sequence: TGTGCCATCAGTGACGGGGAACAAGAGACCCAGTACTTC.

The gene calls are TRBV4-3 and TRBJ2-1; tentatively, D is TRBD1 or TRBD2 (5 bases each). Germline CDR1 reads LGHNA; CDR2 reads YSLEER. The V gene lost 1 base and the J gene lost 1 base, with 8 bases spanning the gap. The CDR3 totals 15 residues. The CDR3 here is CASSQGDGSYNEQFF. The CDR3 bases are TGCGCCAGCAGCCAAGGGGACGGATCCTACAATGAGCAGTTCTTC.

The chain links TRBV6-5 to TRBJ2-7, with D maybe TRBD1 (6 bases). This CDR3 is 14 amino acids long. Germline values: CDR1 MNHEY, CDR2 SVGAGI. V was trimmed by 6 bases and J by 3 bases, leaving 15 bases between them. DNA of the CDR3: TGTGCCAGCAGCCCGGAAGGGGGACGCTACGAGCAGTACTTC. This translates into CASSPEGGRYEQYF.

The V gene is TRBV27, the J gene TRBJ1-4; 7 nucleotides match TRBD1. The CDR3 consists of 15 residues. Germline CDR1 is MNHEY and CDR2 is SMNVEV (reference sequence). V was clipped by 9 bases and J by 4 bases; unmatched bases: 11. CDR3 sequence (DNA): TGTGCCAGGACCAGAACGGGACAGCTTAATGAAAAACTGTTTTTT. This encodes CARTRTGQLNEKLFF.

The chain employs TRBV7-8 and TRBJ2-2, with D perhaps assigned TRBD1 or TRBD2 (5 bases each). Germline V gene data show CDR1 as SGHVS and CDR2 as FQNEAQ. Trimming took off 5 bases at V and 6 bases at J, with 7 bases between the two ends. The CDR3 totals 12 residues. CDR3 sequence: CASSRGAGELFF. DNA for the CDR3: TGTGCCAGCAGCCGAGGGGCCGGGGAGCTGTTTTTT.

The chain combines TRBV5-5 with TRBJ2-7; D perhaps matches TRBD1 (5 bases). V lost 4 bases and J 5 bases, leaving 16 bases between the germline ends. In germline, CDR1 is SGHKS, CDR2 YYEKEE (reference sequence). The CDR3 runs 14 residues. CDR3 in amino acids: CASSQVSWGHEQYF. DNA of the CDR3: TGTGCCAGCAGCCAGGTCTCCTGGGGCCACGAGCAGTACTTC.

The chain is built from TRBV6-1 and TRBJ1-5; D is ambiguous. Trimming stripped 2 bases from V and 4 bases from J, with 6 bases between. This CDR3 is 13 amino acids long. The germline CDR1 and CDR2 sequences are MNHNS and SASEGT. The CDR3 DNA sequence: TGTGCCAGCAGTGAAATGCCGAATCAGCCCCAGCATTTT. This codes for CASSEMPNQPQHF.

This chain connects TRBV5-4 to TRBJ1-1, with D possibly TRBD1 on 6 matching bases. This CDR3 spans 14 amino acids. Trimming cost V 3 bases and J 5 bases, with 14 bases left between them. From germline, CDR1 is SGHNT and CDR2 YYREEE (reference sequence). The CDR3 reads CASSSTGRWTEAFF. In DNA form, the CDR3 reads TGTGCCAGCAGCTCAACAGGGAGGTGGACTGAAGCTTTCTTT.

The chain carries TRBV28 and TRBJ2-7; TRBD2 agrees at 8 bases. The germline V gene encodes CDR1 MDHEN and CDR2 SYDVKM. The junction had 11 bases not matched to a gene; V was cut back by 9 bases and J by 1 base. CDR3 length: 15 amino acids. The CDR3 DNA reads TGTGCCAGTCGCTTAGCGGGATGGGGGTCCTACGAGCAGTACTTC. It is translated as CASRLAGWGSYEQYF.

The rearrangement joins TRBV27 to TRBJ2-2; TRBD2 is a possible D gene (6 bases). The CDR3 is 15 amino acids. V was cut by 5 bases and J by 4 bases, with 14 bases left in between. The V gene's germline CDR1 is MNHEY and CDR2 SMNVEV (reference sequence). The CDR3: CASSLQDGSTGELFF. CDR3 coding DNA: TGTGCCAGCAGTCTCCAGGACGGGAGCACCGGGGAGCTGTTTTTT.

The chain is built from TRBV19 and TRBJ2-4; weak D call: TRBD2 (6 bases). Germline CDR1 and CDR2: LNHDA and SQIVND (reference sequence). With 9 bases removed from V and 2 bases from J, the gap between germline ends came to 14 bases. CDR3 length equals 14 residues. As DNA, the CDR3 is TGTGCCAGCCGGGCCGGAGGGACCAAAAACATTCAGTACTTC. Translated, it gives CASRAGGTKNIQYF. The variable domain in full, completed from reference TRBV19 and TRBJ2-4, reads DGGITQSPKYLFRKEGQNVTLSCEQNLNHDAMYWYRQDPGQGLRLIYYSQIVNDFQKGDIAEGYSVSREKKESFPLTVTSAQKNPTAFYLCASRAGGTKNIQYFGAGTRLSVL.

Concerning this clone itself: The junction departs from germline at one end; a sequencing error may be responsible. This rearrangement joins TRBV30 to TRBJ2-7; 8 nucleotides align to TRBD1. The CDR3 has 15 amino acids. CDR1 is GTSNPN and CDR2 is SVGIG in the germline V gene (reference sequence). The CDR3 nucleotides are TGCGAAACCCTCACCGGGACAGGAAAGCCCTACGAGCAGTACTTC. Translation gives CETLTGTGKPYEQYF.

The chain has TRBV19 and TRBJ2-5; D possibly corresponds to TRBD2 (5 bases). Trimming took off 3 bases at V and 4 bases at J, with 18 bases between the two ends. The CDR3 spans 16 residues. Germline loops: CDR1 LNHDA, CDR2 SQIVND (reference sequence). CDR3 sequence reads: CASSIGLTPRGETQYF. The CDR3 coding sequence is TGTGCCAGTAGTATCGGGCTAACCCCCCGGGGAGAGACCCAGTACTTC. The full variable domain, completed using reference TRBV19 and TRBJ2-5, is DGGITQSPKYLFRKEGQNVTLSCEQNLNHDAMYWYRQDPGQGLRLIYYSQIVNDFQKGDIAEGYSVSREKKESFPLTVTSAQKNPTAFYLCASSIGLTPRGETQYFGPGTRLLVL.

The chain carries TRBV7-2 and TRBJ2-1; D might be TRBD2 (5 bases). CDR3 length equals 14 residues. The V and J ends lost 5 bases and 8 bases respectively, with 16 bases between them. Germline V gene sequence: CDR1 SGHTA, CDR2 FQGNSA. The CDR3 bases are TGTGCCAGCAGCCCGCACGGGATGAGCGATGAGCAGTTCTTC. It yields the protein CASSPHGMSDEQFF.

This clone appeared a single time. This chain joins TRBV5-1 and TRBJ1-1, with TRBD1 as a possible D gene (6 bases). The V gene's germline CDR1 is SGHRS and CDR2 YFSETQ. The CDR3 has 16 residues. Trimming took 0 bases from V and 4 from J, leaving 16 bases between them. In DNA form, the CDR3 reads TGCGCCAGCAGCTTGGACGGTGGGGGCGCGGGCACTGAAGCTTTCTTT. This sequence encodes CASSLDGGGAGTEAFF.

The chain recombines TRBV5-1 with TRBJ2-2; either TRBD1 or TRBD2 may supply D (5 bases each). CDR1 and CDR2 from the germline V gene are SGHRS and YFSETQ. The CDR3 is made up of 16 amino acids. The V and J ends lost 4 bases and 5 bases respectively, with 18 bases between them. DNA for the CDR3: TGCGCCAGCAGCCCGCGGGCAGCCAGGGAAACCGGGGAGCTGTTTTTT. This translates into CASSPRAARETGELFF.

The genes are TRBV5-6 and TRBJ2-1; a possible D gene is TRBD1 (6 bases). This CDR3 contains 15 residues. V gave up 1 base and J gave up 2 bases, with 10 bases separating them. CDR1 and CDR2 (germline): SGHDT, YYEEEE. The CDR3 loop reads CASSLNRVAYNEQFF. In nucleotides, the CDR3 is TGTGCCAGCAGCTTGAACAGGGTGGCCTACAATGAGCAGTTCTTC.

The gene calls are TRBV28 and TRBJ2-5; 7 nucleotides align to TRBD1. V lost 6 bases, J lost 0 bases, and 13 bases stayed unmatched. The CDR3 loop spans 17 amino acids. Germline-derived CDR1 and CDR2 are MDHEN and SYDVKM. CDR3 coding DNA: TGTGCCAGCAGGGGACAGCCCCAAGGGGGTAACCAAGAGACCCAGTACTTC. It specifies CASRGQPQGGNQETQYF.

The chain is built from TRBV6-5 and TRBJ2-2; D not certain. The CDR3 spans 14 residues. CDR1 and CDR2 from the germline V gene are MNHEY and SVGAGI. Trimming took 6 bases from V and 8 from J, leaving 16 bases between them. CDR3 DNA sequence: TGTGCCAGCAGGAGACTCCACACACCGGGGGAGCTGTTTTTT. This translates into CASRRLHTPGELFF.

This clone appeared a few times. J is TRBJ1-1 and V is TRBV9; D might be TRBD1 (5 bases). The length of the CDR3 is 14 residues. CDR1 is SGDLS, CDR2 YYNGEE, per germline. The V and J ends lost 4 bases and 1 base respectively, with 11 bases between them. CDR3 coding DNA: TGTGCCAGCAGCCCCAGGGCAGGGAACACTGAAGCTTTCTTT. Translating it yields CASSPRAGNTEAFF.

The chain links TRBV2 to TRBJ2-4, with 9 bases fitting TRBD1. This CDR3 has 15 amino acids. Unmatched junction bases numbered 3, after V lost 5 bases and J lost 1 base. Looked up from germline, CDR1 is SNHLY and CDR2 is FYNNEI. DNA for the CDR3: TGTGCCAGCAGTACAGGGGGCGAGGCCAAAAACATTCAGTACTTC. It codes for CASSTGGEAKNIQYF.

The chain combines TRBV5-8 with TRBJ1-4; D is perhaps TRBD1 (5 bases). The CDR3 runs to 16 residues. V gave up 4 bases and J gave up 4 bases, with 17 bases separating them. From germline, CDR1 is SGHTS and CDR2 YDEGEE. The CDR3 nucleotides are TGTGCCAGCAGCCGGCGGGTGACAGACCTTAATGAAAAACTGTTTTTT. This codes for CASSRRVTDLNEKLFF.

The chain uses TRBV10-2 and TRBJ1-5; a possible D gene is TRBD1 (5 bases). Germline CDR1 reads WSHSY; CDR2 reads SAAADI. This CDR3 is built from 15 residues. V gave up 0 bases and J gave up 2 bases, with 8 bases separating them. CDR3 DNA sequence: TGCGCCAGCAGTGAGTCGTCGACAGGCAATCAGCCCCAGCATTTT. It specifies CASSESSTGNQPQHF.

This clone has only one observation. The chain links TRBV5-1 to TRBJ2-3, with 13 positions matching TRBD2. Germline trimming cut 1 base from V and 6 bases from J; bases unmatched to any gene: 5. CDR1 is SGHRS, CDR2 YFSETQ, per germline. The CDR3 length is 16 residues. The CDR3 bases are TGCGCCAGCAGCTTGTATGGACTAGCGGGAGCGGATACGCAGTATTTT. Translation gives CASSLYGLAGADTQYF.

V usage is TRBV7-8 and J usage is TRBJ2-5; D may correspond to TRBD1 or TRBD2 (5 bases each). V was cut by 7 bases and J by 5 bases, with 17 bases left in between. The CDR3 loop spans 14 amino acids. Germline CDR1 and CDR2: SGHVS and FQNEAQ. CDR3 sequence (DNA): TGTGCCAGCACCCCCCCTCCGGGGCGCGAGACCCAGTACTTC. This translates into CASTPPPGRETQYF.

Notes on this clone: Other DNA sequences in this specimen translate into the identical CDR3. The V gene is TRBV10-3, the J gene TRBJ1-2; the D gene is possibly TRBD1 (5 bases). Germline CDR1 ENHRY, CDR2 SYGVKD. V was pared by 6 bases and J by 8 bases, with 13 bases between. The CDR3 has 12 residues. The CDR3: CAISAGGYGYTF. CDR3 nucleotide sequence: TGTGCCATCAGCGCCGGGGGTTACGGCTACACCTTC.

The V and J genes are TRBV29-1 and TRBJ2-5; TRBD2 matches at 10 bases. This CDR3 is built from 16 residues. The V and J ends lost 0 bases and 9 bases, in that order; junction bases with no gene match: 13. The germline gives CDR1 SQVTM, CDR2 ANQGSEA. CDR3 region: CSVEDPTSGAGWAQYF. The CDR3 region has the DNA TGCAGCGTTGAAGATCCTACTAGCGGGGCGGGGTGGGCCCAGTACTTC.

This chain links TRBV15 with TRBJ2-7; 8 bases line up with TRBD2. Trimming removed 3 bases from V and 2 bases from J; junction bases left unmatched: 12. Germline V gives CDR1 LNHNV, CDR2 YYDKDF (reference sequence). This CDR3 contains 17 residues. The CDR3 reads CATSSEFQSGGPYEQYF. The CDR3 DNA is TGTGCCACCAGCAGTGAGTTTCAGAGCGGGGGTCCCTACGAGCAGTACTTC.

The chain employs TRBV18 and TRBJ2-7; D not resolved. The CDR3 runs to 16 residues. Germline CDR1 KGHSH, CDR2 LQKENI. The ends were cut back, 4 bases at V and 3 bases at J, with 19 bases in the middle. Here the CDR3 DNA reads TGTGCCAGCTCACTGGGCAGTCCACAACCGGGCTACGAGCAGTACTTC. This sequence encodes CASSLGSPQPGYEQYF. The full variable domain, its missing parts supplied by reference TRBV18 and TRBJ2-7, is NAGVMQNPRHLVRRRGQEARLRCSPMKGHSHVYWYRQLPEEGLKFMVYLQKENIIDESGMPKERFSAEFPKEGPSILRIQQVVRGDSAAYFCASSLGSPQPGYEQYFGPGTRLTVT.

This chain connects TRBV15 to TRBJ1-1; 10 bases are shared with TRBD1. Germline trimming cut 6 bases from V and 5 bases from J; bases unmatched to any gene: 6. Germline V CDR1 and CDR2: LNHNV, YYDKDF (reference sequence). The CDR3 loop spans 14 amino acids. The CDR3 DNA sequence: TGTGCCACCAGTGTCCGGGACAGGGGTACTGAAGCTTTCTTT. Its translation: CATSVRDRGTEAFF.